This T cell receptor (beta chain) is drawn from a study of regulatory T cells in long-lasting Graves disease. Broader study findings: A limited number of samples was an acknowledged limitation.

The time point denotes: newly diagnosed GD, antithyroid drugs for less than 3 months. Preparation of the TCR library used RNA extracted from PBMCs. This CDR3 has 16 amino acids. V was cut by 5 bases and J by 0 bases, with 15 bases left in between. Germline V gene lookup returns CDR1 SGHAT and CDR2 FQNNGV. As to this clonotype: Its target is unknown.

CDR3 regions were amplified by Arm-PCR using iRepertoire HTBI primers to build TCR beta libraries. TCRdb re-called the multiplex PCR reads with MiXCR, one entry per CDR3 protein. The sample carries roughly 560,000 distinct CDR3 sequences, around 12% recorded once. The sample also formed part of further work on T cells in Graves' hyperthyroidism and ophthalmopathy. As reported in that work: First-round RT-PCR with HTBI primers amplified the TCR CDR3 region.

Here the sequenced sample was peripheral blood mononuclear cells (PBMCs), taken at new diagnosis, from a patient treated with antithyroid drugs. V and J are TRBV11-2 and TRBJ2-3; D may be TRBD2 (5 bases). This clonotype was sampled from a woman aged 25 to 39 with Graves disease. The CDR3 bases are TGTGCCAGCAGCCCCTCGGCCCGCGGGAGCACAGATACGCAGTATTTT. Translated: CASSPSARGSTDTQYF.